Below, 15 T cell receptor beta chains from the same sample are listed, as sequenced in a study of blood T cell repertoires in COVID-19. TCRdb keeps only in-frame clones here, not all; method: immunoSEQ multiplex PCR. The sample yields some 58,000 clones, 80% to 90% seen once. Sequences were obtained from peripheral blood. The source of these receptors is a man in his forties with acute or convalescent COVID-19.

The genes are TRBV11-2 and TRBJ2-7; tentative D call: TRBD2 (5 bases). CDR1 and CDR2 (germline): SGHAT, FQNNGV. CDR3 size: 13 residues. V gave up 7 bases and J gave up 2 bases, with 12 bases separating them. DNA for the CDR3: TGTGCCAGCAACCCGGGGTATACCTACGAGCAGTACTTC. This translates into CASNPGYTYEQYF.

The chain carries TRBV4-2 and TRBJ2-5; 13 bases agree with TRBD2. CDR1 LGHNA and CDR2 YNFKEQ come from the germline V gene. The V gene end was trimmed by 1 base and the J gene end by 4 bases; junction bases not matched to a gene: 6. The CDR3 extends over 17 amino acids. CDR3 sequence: CASSQGTSGGASETQYF. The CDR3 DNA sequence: TGTGCCAGCAGCCAAGGGACTAGCGGGGGCGCCTCAGAGACCCAGTACTTC.

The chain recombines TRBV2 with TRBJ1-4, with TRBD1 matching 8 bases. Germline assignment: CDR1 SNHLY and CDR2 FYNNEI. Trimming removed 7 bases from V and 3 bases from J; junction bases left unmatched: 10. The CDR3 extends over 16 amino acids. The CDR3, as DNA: TGTGCCAGCAACCGGGGACAGGCTCGGGCTAATGAAAAACTGTTTTTT. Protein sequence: CASNRGQARANEKLFF.

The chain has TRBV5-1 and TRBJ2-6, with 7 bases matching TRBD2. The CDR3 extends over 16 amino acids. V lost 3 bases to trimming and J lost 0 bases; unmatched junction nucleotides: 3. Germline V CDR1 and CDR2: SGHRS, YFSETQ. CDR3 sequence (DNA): TGCGCCAGCAGCTGGGGAGGGAGCTCTGGGGCCAACGTCCTGACTTTC. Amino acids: CASSWGGSSGANVLTF.

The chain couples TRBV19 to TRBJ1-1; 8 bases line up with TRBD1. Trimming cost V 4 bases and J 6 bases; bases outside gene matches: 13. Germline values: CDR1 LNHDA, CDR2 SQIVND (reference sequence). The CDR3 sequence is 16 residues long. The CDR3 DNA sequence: TGTGCCAGTAGTACAGGGGGCGGCGGTTTCGTAGCTGAAGCTTTCTTT. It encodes CASSTGGGGFVAEAFF.

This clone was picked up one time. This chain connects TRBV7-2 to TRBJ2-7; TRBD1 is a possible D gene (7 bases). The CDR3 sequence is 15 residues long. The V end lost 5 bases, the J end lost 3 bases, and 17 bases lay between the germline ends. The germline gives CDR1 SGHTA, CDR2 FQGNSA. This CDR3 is CASSQTGAGGYEQYF. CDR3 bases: TGTGCCAGCAGCCAGACGGGGGCAGGGGGCTACGAGCAGTACTTC.

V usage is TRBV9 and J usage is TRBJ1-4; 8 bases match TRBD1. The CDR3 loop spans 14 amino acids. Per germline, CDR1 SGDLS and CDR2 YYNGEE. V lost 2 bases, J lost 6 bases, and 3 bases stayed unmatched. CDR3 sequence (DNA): TGTGCCAGCAGCGTGGGGACAGGTTATGAAAAACTGTTTTTT. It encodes CASSVGTGYEKLFF.

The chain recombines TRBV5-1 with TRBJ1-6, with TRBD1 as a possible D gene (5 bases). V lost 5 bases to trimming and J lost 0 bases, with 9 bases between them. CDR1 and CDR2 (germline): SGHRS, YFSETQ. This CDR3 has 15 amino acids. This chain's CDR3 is CASSRGSSYNSPLHF. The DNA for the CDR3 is TGCGCCAGCAGTCGGGGGAGCTCCTATAATTCACCCCTCCACTTT.

The CDR3 nucleotides are TGTGCCAGCTCACCCCGACAGTTTGAAGCTTTCTTT. This translates into CASSPRQFEAFF. This chain links TRBV18 with TRBJ1-1, with D possibly being TRBD1 (5 bases). This CDR3 comprises 12 residues. Germline values: CDR1 KGHSH, CDR2 LQKENI. Trimming left V 3 bases short and J 7 bases short, with 9 bases between.

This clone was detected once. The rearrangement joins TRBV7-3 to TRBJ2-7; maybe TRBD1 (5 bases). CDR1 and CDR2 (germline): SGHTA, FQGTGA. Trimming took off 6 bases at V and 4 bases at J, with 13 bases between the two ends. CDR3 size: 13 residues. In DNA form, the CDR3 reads TGTGCCAGCAGTTATAACACAGGTTACGAGCAGTACTTC. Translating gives CASSYNTGYEQYF.

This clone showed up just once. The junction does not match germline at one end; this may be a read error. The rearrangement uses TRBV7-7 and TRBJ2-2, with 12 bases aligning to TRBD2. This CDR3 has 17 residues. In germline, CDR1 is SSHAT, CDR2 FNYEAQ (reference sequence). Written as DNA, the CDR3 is TGTGCTAGCAGACCTGGACTAGCGGGAACGAACACCGGGGAGCTGTTTTTT. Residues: CASRPGLAGTNTGELFF.

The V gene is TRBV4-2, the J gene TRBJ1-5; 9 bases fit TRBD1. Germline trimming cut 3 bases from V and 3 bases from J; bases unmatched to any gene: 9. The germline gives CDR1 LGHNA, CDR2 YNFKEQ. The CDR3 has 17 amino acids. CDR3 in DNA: TGTGCCAGCAGCCATGGAACCGGGACAGGGATCAATCAGCCCCAGCATTTT. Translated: CASSHGTGTGINQPQHF.

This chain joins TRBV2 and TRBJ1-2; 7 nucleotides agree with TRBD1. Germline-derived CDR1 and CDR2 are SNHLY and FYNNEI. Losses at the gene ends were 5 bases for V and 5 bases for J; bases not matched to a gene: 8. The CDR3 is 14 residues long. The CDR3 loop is CASSPDRELYGYTF. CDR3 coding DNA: TGTGCCAGCAGTCCAGACAGGGAGCTATATGGCTACACCTTC.

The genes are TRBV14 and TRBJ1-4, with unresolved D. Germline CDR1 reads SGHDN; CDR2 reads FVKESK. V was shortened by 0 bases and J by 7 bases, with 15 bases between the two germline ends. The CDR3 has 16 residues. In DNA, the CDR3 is TGTGCCAGCAGCCAAGATAGGCCGAAGGCGGGTGAAAAACTGTTTTTT. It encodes CASSQDRPKAGEKLFF.

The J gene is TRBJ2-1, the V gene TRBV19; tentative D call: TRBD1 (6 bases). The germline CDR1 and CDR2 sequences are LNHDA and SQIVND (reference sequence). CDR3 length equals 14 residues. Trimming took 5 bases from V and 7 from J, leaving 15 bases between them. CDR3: CASSFQGSLNEQFF. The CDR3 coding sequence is TGTGCCAGTAGTTTCCAGGGGTCCTTGAATGAGCAGTTCTTC.